This T cell receptor beta chain was captured in a study of shared clonotypes between healthy human individuals. Turning to the study itself: There were three CD4 naive, three CD4 memory, two CD8 naive and one CD8 memory plates per donor.

V was cut by 2 bases and J by 2 bases, with 18 bases left in between. This CDR3 contains 18 residues. Germline V gene sequence: CDR1 LNHNV, CDR2 YYDKDF (reference sequence). Using immunoSEQ multiplex PCR, the repertoire was profiled, and TCRdb retains in-frame clones only, with some absent. The data show around 1.9 million clones, with approximately 94% seen just once and under 2% held by the top ten. Naivety among CD8 cells was defined by CD45RO negativity and positive CCR7 selection, thereby excluding terminally differentiated effector memory CD45RA+ cells. Study results and limitations: A reduction in generation probabilities was seen for non-shared clonotypes relative to those shared by all four donors. Naive CD4 clonotype sharing across several donors was roughly 5%.

As concerns this clone: Antigen specificity is unknown.

The chain couples TRBV15 to TRBJ2-2; D is uncertain. This TCR came from a man between 18 and 35 years old in good health. Some clones in this sample may be carry-over from other donors' samples. The sample consisted of naive CD8+ T cells from PBMCs. CDR3 DNA: TGTGCCACCAGCAGACCTTACTTTGAGGTCTTCAACACCGGGGAGCTGTTTTTT. This gives the protein CATSRPYFEVFNTGELFF. Looking up the rest from reference TRBV15 and TRBJ2-2 gives the full variable domain: DAMVIQNPRYQVTQFGKPVTLSCSQTLNHNVMYWYQQKSSQAPKLLFHYYDKDFNNEADTPDNFQSRRPNTSFCFLDIRSPGLGDTAMYLCATSRPYFEVFNTGELFFGEGSRLTVL.